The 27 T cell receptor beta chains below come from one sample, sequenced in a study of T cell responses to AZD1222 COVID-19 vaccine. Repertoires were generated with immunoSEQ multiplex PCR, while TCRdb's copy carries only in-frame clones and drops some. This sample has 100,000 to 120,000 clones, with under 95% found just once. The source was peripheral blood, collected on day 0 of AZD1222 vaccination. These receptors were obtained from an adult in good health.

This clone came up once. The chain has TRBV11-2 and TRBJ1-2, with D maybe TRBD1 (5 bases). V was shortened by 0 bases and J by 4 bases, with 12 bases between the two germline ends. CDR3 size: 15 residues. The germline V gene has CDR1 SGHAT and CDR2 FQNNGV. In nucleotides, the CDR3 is TGTGCCAGCAGCTTAGAAGAGGGGAAGGTCTATGGCTACACCTTC. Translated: CASSLEEGKVYGYTF.

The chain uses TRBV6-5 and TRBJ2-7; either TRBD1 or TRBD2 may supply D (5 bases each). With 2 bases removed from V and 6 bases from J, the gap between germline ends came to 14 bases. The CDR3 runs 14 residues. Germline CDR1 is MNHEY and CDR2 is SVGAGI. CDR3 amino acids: CASSYGGARGEQYF. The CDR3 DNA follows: TGTGCCAGCAGTTACGGGGGTGCTAGGGGCGAGCAGTACTTC.

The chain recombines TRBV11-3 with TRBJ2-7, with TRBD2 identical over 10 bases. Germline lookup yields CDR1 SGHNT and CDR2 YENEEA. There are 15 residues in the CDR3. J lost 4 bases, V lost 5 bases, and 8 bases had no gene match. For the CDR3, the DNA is TGTGCCAGCAGCCGTCTGCTAGCGGGGGTATACGAGCAGTACTTC. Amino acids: CASSRLLAGVYEQYF.

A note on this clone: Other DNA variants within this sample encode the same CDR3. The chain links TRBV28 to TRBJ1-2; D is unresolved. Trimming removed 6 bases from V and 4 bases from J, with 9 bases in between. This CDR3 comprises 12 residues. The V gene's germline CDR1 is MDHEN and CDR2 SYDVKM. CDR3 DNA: TGTGCCAGCAGCCCGGGGTCCTATGGCTACACCTTC. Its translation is CASSPGSYGYTF.

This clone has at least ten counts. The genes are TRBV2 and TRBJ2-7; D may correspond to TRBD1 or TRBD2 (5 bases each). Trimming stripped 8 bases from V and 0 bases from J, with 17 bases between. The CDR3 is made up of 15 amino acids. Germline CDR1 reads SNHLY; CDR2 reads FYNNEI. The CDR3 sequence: CASGDQRASSYEQYF. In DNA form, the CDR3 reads TGTGCCAGCGGGGACCAGAGGGCCAGCTCCTACGAGCAGTACTTC.

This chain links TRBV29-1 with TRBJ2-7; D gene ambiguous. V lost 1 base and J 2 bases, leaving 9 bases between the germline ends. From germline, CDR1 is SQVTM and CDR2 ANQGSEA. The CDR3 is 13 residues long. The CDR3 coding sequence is TGCAGCGTTGAAGTGGGCAGTACCTACGAGCAGTACTTC. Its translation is CSVEVGSTYEQYF.

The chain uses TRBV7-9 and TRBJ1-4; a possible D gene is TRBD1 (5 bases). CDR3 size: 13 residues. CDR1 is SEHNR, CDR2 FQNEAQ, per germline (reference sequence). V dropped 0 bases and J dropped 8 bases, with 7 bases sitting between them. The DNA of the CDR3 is TGTGCCAGCAGCTTAGCGGGACGCGAAAAACTGTTTTTT. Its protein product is CASSLAGREKLFF. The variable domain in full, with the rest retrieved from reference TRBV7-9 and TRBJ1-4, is DTGVSQNPRHKITKRGQNVTFRCDPISEHNRLYWYRQTLGQGPEFLTYFQNEAQLEKSRLLSDRFSAERPKGSFSTLEIQRTEQGDSAMYLCASSLAGREKLFFGSGTQLSVL.

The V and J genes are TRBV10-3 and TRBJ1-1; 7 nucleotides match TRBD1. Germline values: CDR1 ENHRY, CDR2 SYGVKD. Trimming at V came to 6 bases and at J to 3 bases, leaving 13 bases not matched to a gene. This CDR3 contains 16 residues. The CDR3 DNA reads TGTGCCATCAGATATCAGGGGGAGCATGAGGACACTGAAGCTTTCTTT. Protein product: CAIRYQGEHEDTEAFF.

CDR3 coding DNA: TGTGCCAGCAGTTTAGGACTACACGCTAACTATGGCTACACCTTC. It encodes CASSLGLHANYGYTF. The rearrangement joins TRBV28 to TRBJ1-2; no clear D gene. The CDR3 is 15 residues long. Trimming left V 2 bases short and J 0 bases short, with 10 bases between. Looked up from germline, CDR1 is MDHEN and CDR2 is SYDVKM.

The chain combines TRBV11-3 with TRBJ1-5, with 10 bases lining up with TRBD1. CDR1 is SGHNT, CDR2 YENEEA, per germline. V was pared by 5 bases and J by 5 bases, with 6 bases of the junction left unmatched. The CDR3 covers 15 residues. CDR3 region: CASSPGTGVDQPQHF. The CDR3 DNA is TGTGCCAGCAGCCCGGGGACAGGGGTCGATCAGCCCCAGCATTTT.

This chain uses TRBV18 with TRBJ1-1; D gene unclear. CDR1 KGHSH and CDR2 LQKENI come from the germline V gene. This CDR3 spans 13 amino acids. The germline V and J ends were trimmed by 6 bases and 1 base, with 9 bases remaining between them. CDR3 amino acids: CASSLEENTEAFF. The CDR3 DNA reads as TGTGCCAGCTCCCTCGAAGAGAACACTGAAGCTTTCTTT. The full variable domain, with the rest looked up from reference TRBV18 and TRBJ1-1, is NAGVMQNPRHLVRRRGQEARLRCSPMKGHSHVYWYRQLPEEGLKFMVYLQKENIIDESGMPKERFSAEFPKEGPSILRIQQVVRGDSAAYFCASSLEENTEAFFGQGTRLTVV.

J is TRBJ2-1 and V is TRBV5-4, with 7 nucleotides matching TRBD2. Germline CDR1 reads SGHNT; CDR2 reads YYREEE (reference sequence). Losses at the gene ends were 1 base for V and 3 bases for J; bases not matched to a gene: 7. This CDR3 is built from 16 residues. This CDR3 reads CASSLTIGLVYNEQFF. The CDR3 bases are TGTGCCAGCAGCTTGACCATAGGACTAGTCTACAATGAGCAGTTCTTC.

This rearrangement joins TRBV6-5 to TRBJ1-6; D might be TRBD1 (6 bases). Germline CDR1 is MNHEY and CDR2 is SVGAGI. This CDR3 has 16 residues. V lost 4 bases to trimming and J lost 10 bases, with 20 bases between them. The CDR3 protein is CASSSLGPRGGSPLHF. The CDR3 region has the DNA TGTGCCAGCAGTTCACTAGGGCCCAGGGGAGGCTCACCCCTCCACTTT.

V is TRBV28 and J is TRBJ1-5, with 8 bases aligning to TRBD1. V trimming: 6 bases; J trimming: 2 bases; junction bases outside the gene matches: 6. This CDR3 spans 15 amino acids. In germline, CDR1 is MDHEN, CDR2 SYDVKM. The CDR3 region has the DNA TGTGCCAGCAGCCCCGGACAGGGCGGCAATCAGCCCCAGCATTTT. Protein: CASSPGQGGNQPQHF.

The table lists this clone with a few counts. The CDR3 sequence is CASSLAMGQFNSPLHF. The CDR3 bases are TGTGCCAGCAGCTTAGCGATGGGGCAGTTTAATTCACCCCTCCACTTT. The gene calls are TRBV7-8 and TRBJ1-6; perhaps TRBD1 as D (5 bases). The CDR3 length is 16 residues. The V gene's germline CDR1 is SGHVS and CDR2 FQNEAQ. Trimming left V 0 bases short and J 6 bases short, with 12 bases between.

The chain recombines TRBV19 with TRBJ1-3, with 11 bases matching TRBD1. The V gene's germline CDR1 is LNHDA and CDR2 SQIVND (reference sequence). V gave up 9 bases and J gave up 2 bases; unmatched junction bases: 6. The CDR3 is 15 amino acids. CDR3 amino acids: CARWGQGETGNTIYF. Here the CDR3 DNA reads TGTGCCAGATGGGGACAGGGGGAAACTGGAAACACCATATATTTT.

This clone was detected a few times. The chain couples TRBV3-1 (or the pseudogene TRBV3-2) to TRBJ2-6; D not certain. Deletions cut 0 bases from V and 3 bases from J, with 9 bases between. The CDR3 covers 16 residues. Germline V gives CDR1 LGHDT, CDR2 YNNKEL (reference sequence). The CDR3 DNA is TGTGCCAGCAGCCAAGATTTGACAAGTGGGGCCAACGTCCTGACTTTC. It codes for CASSQDLTSGANVLTF.

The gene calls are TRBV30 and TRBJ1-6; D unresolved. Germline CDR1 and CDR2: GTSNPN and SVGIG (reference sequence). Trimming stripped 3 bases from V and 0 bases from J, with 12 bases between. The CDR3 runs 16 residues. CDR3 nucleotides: TGTGCCTGGAGAACCTCCGTCAGCTCCTATAATTCACCCCTCCACTTT. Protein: CAWRTSVSSYNSPLHF.

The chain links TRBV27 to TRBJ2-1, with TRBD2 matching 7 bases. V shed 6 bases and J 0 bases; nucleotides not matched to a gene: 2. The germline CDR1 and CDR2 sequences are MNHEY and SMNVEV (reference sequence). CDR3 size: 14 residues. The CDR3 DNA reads TGTGCCAGCAGCCCGGGGGGCTCCTACAATGAGCAGTTCTTC. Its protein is CASSPGGSYNEQFF.

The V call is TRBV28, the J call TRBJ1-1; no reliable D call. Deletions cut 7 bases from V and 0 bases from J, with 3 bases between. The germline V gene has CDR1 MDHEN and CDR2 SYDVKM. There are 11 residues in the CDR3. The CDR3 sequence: CASKMNTEAFF. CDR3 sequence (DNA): TGTGCCAGCAAGATGAACACTGAAGCTTTCTTT.

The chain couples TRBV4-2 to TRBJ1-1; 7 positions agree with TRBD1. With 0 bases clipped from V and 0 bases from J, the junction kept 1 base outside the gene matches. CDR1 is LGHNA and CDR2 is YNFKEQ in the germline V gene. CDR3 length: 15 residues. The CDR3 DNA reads TGTGCCAGCAGCCAAGACAGGGGGTTGAACACTGAAGCTTTCTTT. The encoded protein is CASSQDRGLNTEAFF.

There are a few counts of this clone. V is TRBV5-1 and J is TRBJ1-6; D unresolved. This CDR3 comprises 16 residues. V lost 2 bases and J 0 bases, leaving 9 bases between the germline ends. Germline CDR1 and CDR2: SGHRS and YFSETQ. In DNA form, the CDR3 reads TGCGCCAGCAGCTTCTCCGCGAGCTCCTATAATTCACCCCTCCACTTT. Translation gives CASSFSASSYNSPLHF.

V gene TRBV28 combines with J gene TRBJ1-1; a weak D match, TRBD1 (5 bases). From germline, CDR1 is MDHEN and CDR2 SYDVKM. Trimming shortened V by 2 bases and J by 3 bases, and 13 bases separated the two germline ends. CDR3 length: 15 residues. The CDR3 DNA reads TGTGCCAGCAGTTTACCCCTGGGACCCCACACTGAAGCTTTCTTT. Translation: CASSLPLGPHTEAFF. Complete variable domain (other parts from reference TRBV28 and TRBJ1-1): DVKVTQSSRYLVKRTGEKVFLECVQDMDHENMFWYRQDPGLGLRLIYFSYDVKMKEKGDIPEGYSVSREKKERFSLILESASTNQTSMYLCASSLPLGPHTEAFFGQGTRLTVV.

The DNA of the CDR3 is TGTGCCAGCAGCCACAGGCTAGCGGGGGACTACAATGAGCAGTTCTTC. It translates to CASSHRLAGDYNEQFF. The gene calls are TRBV11-3 and TRBJ2-1; 10 bases fit TRBD2. V shed 5 bases and J 3 bases; nucleotides not matched to a gene: 7. Germline loops: CDR1 SGHNT, CDR2 YENEEA. This CDR3 comprises 16 residues.

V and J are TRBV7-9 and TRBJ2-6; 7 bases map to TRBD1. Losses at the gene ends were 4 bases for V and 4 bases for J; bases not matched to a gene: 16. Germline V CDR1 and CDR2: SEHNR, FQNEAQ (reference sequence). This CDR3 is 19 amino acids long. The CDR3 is CASSSTAGTALFGANVLTF. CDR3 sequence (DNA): TGTGCCAGCAGCTCGACCGCCGGGACAGCCCTCTTCGGGGCCAACGTCCTGACTTTC.

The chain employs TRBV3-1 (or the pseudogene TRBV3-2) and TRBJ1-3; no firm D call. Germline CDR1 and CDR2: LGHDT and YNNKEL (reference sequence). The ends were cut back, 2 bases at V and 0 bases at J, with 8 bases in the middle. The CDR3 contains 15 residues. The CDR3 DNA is TGTGCCAGCAGCCAATCAAGGCCCTCTGGAAACACCATATATTTT. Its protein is CASSQSRPSGNTIYF.

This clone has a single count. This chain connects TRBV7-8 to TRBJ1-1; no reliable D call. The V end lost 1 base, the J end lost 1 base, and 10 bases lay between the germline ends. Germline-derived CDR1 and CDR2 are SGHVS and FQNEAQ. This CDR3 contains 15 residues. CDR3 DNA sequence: TGTGCCAGCAGCTTAGTCCTCGGTTGGAACACTGAAGCTTTCTTT. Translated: CASSLVLGWNTEAFF.